This record looks at one T cell receptor beta chain sequence and its context. Its antigen has not been determined. The record has no base qualities; no much larger clone is one base away. To prepare the library, the immunoSEQ multiplex PCR assay was applied. TCRdb stores this immuneACCESS table with in-frame sequences only. Part of the clones is absent; in the studies checked, under half of the shortfall reflects unresolved V genes, and no reason is known for the rest. Here the sample has under 700,000 clones; 75% to 80% occur a single time. 0.013% of the sample rests with the top ten. Looking up the germline V gene (reference sequence) yields CDR1 DFQATT and CDR2 SNEGSKA. The junction shows trimming of 5 bases on V and 8 bases on J, plus 7 bases between the germline ends. From cysteine to phenylalanine, the CDR3 is 10 amino acids long. Here the CDR3 DNA is all that survives: 30 bases in frame from base 1.

The record originates from a study of shared T cell receptors in the human thymus (dated by TCRdb to the early 2020s). About the study as a whole: The study examined how the human thymus generates shared, self-reactive T-cell receptor alpha chains.

These same data were also listed under a study on human thymus T cells. From that second study: The donors were immunologically healthy infants in Finland who had open corrective cardiac surgery for congenital heart defects. Thymus tissue was obtained as surgical resects removed during corrective cardiac surgery. Usage of V and J gene segments appeared to be biased in both the thymic and the peripheral blood repertoires. The related research reported highly overlapping thymic TCR repertoires among unrelated individuals. The study used roughly 8 infant thymus samples plus four related peripheral blood samples to characterize TCR alpha and beta repertoires. Donor ages ranging from about 7 to 250 days were recorded, and several male and a couple of female infants were included in the cohort. Thymocytes were freed from the tissue by mechanical means and kept at -70 degrees C as pellets of about 8.5-34 million cells. Genomic DNA was extracted from frozen cell pellets with a QIAsymphony instrument. The immunoSEQ multiplex PCR assay was used to amplify the TCRB and TCRAD loci from a standardized amount of quality-controlled genomic DNA. The amplicons spanned the V(D)J region and were long enough to cover the CDR3 and allow V and J genes to be identified. The commercial immunoSEQ service was used to sequence amplicons on an Illumina platform. Primer bias and sequencing errors were corrected as previously described, and TCRAD and TCRB were defined on the basis of the IMGT database. Analysis of the repertoires was done with immunoSEQ Analyzer 3.0 and VDJTools and included basic statistics, V/J segment usage, diversity estimates, rarefaction and pairwise overlap. Chao1, ChaoE, Efron-Thisted, Shannon and inverse Simpson indices were used to estimate diversity, which was also estimated on datasets down-sampled to the smallest sample. Repertoire overlap was determined by strict matching of CDR3 nucleotide sequence, V gene and J gene, and Jaccard-based multidimensional scaling clustering was applied. On average, thymus samples gave 750,000 to 950,000 unique TCRB clonotypes, whereas blood samples gave some 84,000.

The chain is made from TRBV20-1 and TRBJ1-3; a confident D gene designation cannot be given. Sequencing was performed on thymocytes. The receptor's source is a boy under three years old with a congenital heart defect. Donor details come from another sample of the same person, matched by shared clones. The nucleotide sequence is TGCAGTGCTTCCGCAGACACCATATATTTT. It is translated as CSASADTIYF.